This note documents a single T cell receptor (beta chain) sequence. Its antigen is currently unknown. This record comes from a study of beta chain features in type 1 diabetes. Study summary: Age, gender and cell yields were similar between patients and healthy donors. Study-wide results and limits: TCRB CDR3 length was moderately but significantly reduced in all four CD4+ subsets of Type 1 diabetes patients.

The entirety of the isolated RNA underwent reverse transcription, so expressed TCRB transcripts were sequenced. Profiling relied on immunoSEQ multiplex PCR, and the TCRdb table lists in-frame clones only, not all of them. The sample yields approximately 250,000 clones, approximately 16% seen once. V gave up 3 bases and J gave up 0 bases, with 7 bases separating them. The CDR3 extends over 14 amino acids. Germline V gene data show CDR1 as SGDLS and CDR2 as YYNGEE. The sample taken for sequencing was naive CD4+ T cells from blood. The source is a man between 25 and 39 years old with type 1 diabetes. The rearrangement links TRBV9 to TRBJ2-4, with no clear D. Here the CDR3 reads CASSADLAKNIQYF. In DNA, the CDR3 is TGTGCCAGCAGCGCCGACCTAGCCAAAAACATTCAGTACTTC.